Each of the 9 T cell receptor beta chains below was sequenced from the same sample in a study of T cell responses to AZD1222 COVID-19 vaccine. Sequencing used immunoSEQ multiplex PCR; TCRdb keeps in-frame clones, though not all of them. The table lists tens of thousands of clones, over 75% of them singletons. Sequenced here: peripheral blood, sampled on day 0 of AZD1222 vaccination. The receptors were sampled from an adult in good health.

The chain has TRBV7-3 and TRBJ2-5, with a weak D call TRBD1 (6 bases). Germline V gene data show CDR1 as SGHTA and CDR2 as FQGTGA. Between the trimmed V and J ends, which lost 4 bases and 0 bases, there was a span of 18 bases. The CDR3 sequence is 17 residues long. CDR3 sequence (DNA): TGTGCCAGCAGCTCCCTTACAGGGAAGGGGTACCAAGAGACCCAGTACTTC. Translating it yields CASSSLTGKGYQETQYF.

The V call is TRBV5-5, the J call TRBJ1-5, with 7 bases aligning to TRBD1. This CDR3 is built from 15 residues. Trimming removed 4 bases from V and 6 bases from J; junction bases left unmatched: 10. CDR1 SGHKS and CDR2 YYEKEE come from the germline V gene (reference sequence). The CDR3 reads CASSLTGRVSQPQHF. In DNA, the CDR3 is TGTGCCAGCAGCCTGACAGGGAGGGTAAGTCAGCCCCAGCATTTT.

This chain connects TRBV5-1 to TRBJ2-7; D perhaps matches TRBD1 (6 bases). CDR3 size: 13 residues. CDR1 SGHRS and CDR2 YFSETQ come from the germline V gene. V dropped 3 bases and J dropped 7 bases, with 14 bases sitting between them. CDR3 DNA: TGCGCCAGCAGCTGGGGACATGCCGGTGAGCAGTACTTC. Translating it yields CASSWGHAGEQYF. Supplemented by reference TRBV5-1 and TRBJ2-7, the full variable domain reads KAGVTQTPRYLIKTRGQQVTLSCSPISGHRSVSWYQQTPGQGLQFLFEYFSETQRNKGNFPGRFSGRQFSNSRSEMNVSTLELGDSALYLCASSWGHAGEQYFGPGTRLTVT.

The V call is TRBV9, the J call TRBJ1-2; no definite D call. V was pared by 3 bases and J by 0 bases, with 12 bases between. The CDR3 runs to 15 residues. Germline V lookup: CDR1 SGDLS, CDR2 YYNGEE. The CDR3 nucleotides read TGTGCCAGCAGCGCCGTCGGCTCAGCTAACTATGGCTACACCTTC. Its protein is CASSAVGSANYGYTF. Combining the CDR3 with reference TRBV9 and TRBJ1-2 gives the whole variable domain DSGVTQTPKHLITATGQRVTLRCSPRSGDLSVYWYQQSLDQGLQFLIQYYNGEERAKGNILERFSAQQFPDLHSELNLSSLELGDSALYFCASSAVGSANYGYTFGSGTRLTVV.

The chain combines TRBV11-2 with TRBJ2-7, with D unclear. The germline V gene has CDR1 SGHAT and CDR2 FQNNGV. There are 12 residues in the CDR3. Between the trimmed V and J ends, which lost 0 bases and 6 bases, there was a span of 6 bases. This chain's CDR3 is CASSLDAGEQYF. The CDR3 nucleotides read TGTGCCAGCAGCTTAGACGCCGGCGAGCAGTACTTC.

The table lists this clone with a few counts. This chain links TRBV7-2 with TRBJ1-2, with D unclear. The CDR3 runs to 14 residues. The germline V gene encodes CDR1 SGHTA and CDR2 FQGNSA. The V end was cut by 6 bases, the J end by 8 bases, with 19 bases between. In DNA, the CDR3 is TGTGCCAGCAGTTTCCTCGGGCCCCTTTTCGGCTACACCTTC. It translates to CASSFLGPLFGYTF.

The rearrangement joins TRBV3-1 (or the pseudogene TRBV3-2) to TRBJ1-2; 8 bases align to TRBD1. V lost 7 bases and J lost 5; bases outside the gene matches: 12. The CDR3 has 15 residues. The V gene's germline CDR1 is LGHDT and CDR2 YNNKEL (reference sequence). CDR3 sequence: CASTASETGAYGYTF. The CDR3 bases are TGTGCCAGCACCGCTTCCGAGACAGGGGCTTATGGCTACACCTTC.

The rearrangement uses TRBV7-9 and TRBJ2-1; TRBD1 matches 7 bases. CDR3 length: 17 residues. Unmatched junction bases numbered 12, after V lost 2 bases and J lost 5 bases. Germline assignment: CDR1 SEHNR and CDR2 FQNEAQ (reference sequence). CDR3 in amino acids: CASSLLTGDPNDNEQFF. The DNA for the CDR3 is TGTGCCAGCAGCTTACTAACAGGGGACCCTAATGACAATGAGCAGTTCTTC. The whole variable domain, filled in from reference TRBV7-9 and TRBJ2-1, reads DTGVSQNPRHKITKRGQNVTFRCDPISEHNRLYWYRQTLGQGPEFLTYFQNEAQLEKSRLLSDRFSAERPKGSFSTLEIQRTEQGDSAMYLCASSLLTGDPNDNEQFFGPGTRLTVL.

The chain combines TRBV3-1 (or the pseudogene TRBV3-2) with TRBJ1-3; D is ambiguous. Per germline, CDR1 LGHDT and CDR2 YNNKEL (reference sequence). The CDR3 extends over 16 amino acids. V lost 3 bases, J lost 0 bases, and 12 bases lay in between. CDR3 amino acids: CASSQSHSNSGNTIYF. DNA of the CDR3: TGTGCCAGCAGCCAGAGCCACAGTAACTCTGGAAACACCATATATTTT.